This entry lists 32 T cell receptor beta chains sequenced from one sample in a study of CD8+CD57+ T cells in acquired aplastic anemia. Investigators profiled TCR beta VDJ and CDR3 from genomic DNA template. TCRdb recomputed calls from the reads with MiXCR, one row per CDR3 protein. The table shows around 170,000 distinct CDR3 sequences, with 48% occurring only once. Sequencing was done on patients that had shown CD8+CD57+ cell expansion by flow cytometry. Specimen: sorted CD4+, CD8+, or CD8+CD57+ T cells (not recorded which) from PBMCs. These receptors were collected from a human donor with aplastic anemia.

About this clonotype itself: This may come from a read error, since a much larger clone is one base off. The chain employs TRBV4-1 and TRBJ1-4; D remains ambiguous. V gave up 1 base and J gave up 10 bases, with 16 bases separating them. From germline, CDR1 is MGHRA and CDR2 YSYEKL. This CDR3 comprises 15 residues. This chain's CDR3 is CASSQAWSRWGKLFF. In DNA, the CDR3 is TGCGCCAGCAGCCAAGCGTGGTCCCGATGGGGAAAACTGTTTTTT.

The table lists this clonotype with many counts. The rearrangement joins TRBV5-4 to TRBJ2-7, with a tentative D call TRBD2 (5 bases). Trimming pared 2 bases from V and 2 bases from J, leaving 11 bases between. This CDR3 comprises 14 residues. Germline-derived CDR1 and CDR2 are SGHNT and YYREEE (reference sequence). For the CDR3, the DNA is TGTGCCAGCAGCTTTAGAGGGATGGCCTACGAGCAGTACTTC. Its translation is CASSFRGMAYEQYF.

This clonotype showed up just a few times. J is TRBJ1-5 and V is TRBV29-1, with TRBD1 matching over 9 bases. V lost 7 bases, J lost 4 bases, and 17 bases stayed unmatched. CDR1 is SQVTM, CDR2 ANQGSEA, per germline. This CDR3 is built from 17 residues. CDR3 sequence reads: CSALLPGQGFENQPQHF. CDR3 DNA sequence: TGCAGCGCACTATTACCGGGACAGGGCTTTGAGAATCAGCCCCAGCATTTT.

The CDR3 is CASSSSKGEKLFF. CDR3 bases: TGTGCCAGCAGTTCCAGCAAAGGGGAAAAACTGTTTTTT. The chain combines TRBV6-5 with TRBJ1-4; D gene ambiguous. Trimming shortened V by 4 bases and J by 8 bases, and 11 bases separated the two germline ends. CDR3 length: 13 residues. CDR1 and CDR2 from the germline V gene are MNHEY and SVGAGI.

Only a few counts were recorded for this clonotype. The chain has TRBV10-3 and TRBJ1-2, with D perhaps TRBD1 (6 bases). CDR1 is ENHRY, CDR2 SYGVKD, per germline. The CDR3 loop spans 14 amino acids. V shed 3 bases and J shed 4 bases, with 12 bases lying between them. CDR3 coding DNA: TGTGCCATCAGTGACCTAACAGGGACCTATGGCTACACCTTC. Protein: CAISDLTGTYGYTF.

The CDR3 bases are TGCAGCGCCCTCCCGGGGGAATTGAACTATGGCTACACCTTC. Translation gives CSALPGELNYGYTF. The chain joins TRBV29-1 to TRBJ1-2; a weak D match, TRBD1 (5 bases). Germline values: CDR1 SQVTM, CDR2 ANQGSEA. The CDR3 consists of 14 residues. Between the trimmed V and J ends, which lost 7 bases and 2 bases, there was a span of 17 bases.

V gene TRBV2 combines with J gene TRBJ1-1; tentatively, D is TRBD1 (5 bases). The V and J ends lost 8 bases and 3 bases respectively, with 13 bases between them. CDR1 is SNHLY and CDR2 is FYNNEI in the germline V gene. The CDR3 covers 13 residues. CDR3 bases: TGTGCCAGCGGACCCGGGACTCACACTGAAGCTTTCTTT. Translation: CASGPGTHTEAFF. The whole variable domain, filled in from reference TRBV2 and TRBJ1-1, reads EPEVTQTPSHQVTQMGQEVILRCVPISNHLYFYWYRQILGQKVEFLVSFYNNEISEKSEIFDDQFSVERPDGSNFTLKIRSTKLEDSAMYFCASGPGTHTEAFFGQGTRLTVV.

CDR3 amino acids: CASSIEDGELFF. CDR3 in DNA: TGTGCCAGTAGTATAGAGGACGGGGAGCTGTTTTTT. The gene calls are TRBV19 and TRBJ2-2; D uncertain. CDR3 size: 12 residues. The germline V gene has CDR1 LNHDA and CDR2 SQIVND (reference sequence). V lost 0 bases to trimming and J lost 7 bases, with 3 bases between them. The complete variable domain, with remaining parts taken from reference TRBV19 and TRBJ2-2, reads DGGITQSPKYLFRKEGQNVTLSCEQNLNHDAMYWYRQDPGQGLRLIYYSQIVNDFQKGDIAEGYSVSREKKESFPLTVTSAQKNPTAFYLCASSIEDGELFFGEGSRLTVL.

The rearrangement joins TRBV10-3 to TRBJ2-1; 9 bases agree with TRBD1. J lost 6 bases, V lost 3 bases, and 3 bases had no gene match. The CDR3 has 14 amino acids. Germline loops: CDR1 ENHRY, CDR2 SYGVKD. CDR3 bases: TGTGCCATCAGTGATCGACAGGGGGGCAATGAGCAGTTCTTC. The encoded protein is CAISDRQGGNEQFF.

The chain couples TRBV6-1 to TRBJ2-2; 9 bases map to TRBD1. V lost 6 bases, J lost 4 bases, and 6 bases stayed unmatched. This CDR3 comprises 15 residues. CDR1 is MNHNS, CDR2 SASEGT, per germline. The DNA for the CDR3 is TGTGCCAGCAGGCTGGACAGGGGCACCACCGGGGAGCTGTTTTTT. Translation: CASRLDRGTTGELFF.

This clonotype was found many times. This chain connects TRBV7-2 to TRBJ2-3; D uncertain. The CDR3 contains 12 residues. Germline CDR1 SGHTA, CDR2 FQGNSA. Trimming left V 2 bases short and J 4 bases short, with 4 bases between. CDR3 in DNA: TGTGCCAGCAGCTTAATGTCAGATACGCAGTATTTT. Its translation: CASSLMSDTQYF.

V gene TRBV12-3 or TRBV12-4 combines with J gene TRBJ2-7; D perhaps matches TRBD1 (6 bases). The CDR3 has 15 amino acids. The ends were cut back, 6 bases at V and 3 bases at J, with 18 bases in the middle. The CDR3 DNA is TGTGCCAGCAGCCAACAGGGCGCTGGTGGCTACGAGCAGTACTTC. Translating it yields CASSQQGAGGYEQYF.

This sequence joins TRBV19 and TRBJ1-6; perhaps TRBD1 as D (6 bases). Germline values: CDR1 LNHDA, CDR2 SQIVND (reference sequence). Trimming removed 6 bases from V and 0 bases from J, with 12 bases in between. This CDR3 comprises 16 residues. The CDR3 DNA is TGTGCCAGTAGGGACAGTCTAAGCTCCTATAATTCACCCCTCCACTTT. It codes for CASRDSLSSYNSPLHF.

This clonotype was counted many times. V is TRBV20-1 and J is TRBJ2-2, with unresolved D. The CDR3 sequence is 13 residues long. The V gene lost 2 bases and the J gene lost 7 bases, with 11 bases spanning the gap. CDR1 is DFQATT, CDR2 SNEGSKA, per germline (reference sequence). The CDR3, as DNA: TGCAGTGCTAGAAAGAGGCGGAACGGGGAGCTGTTTTTT. This codes for CSARKRRNGELFF.

This clonotype was seen once. V gene TRBV20-1 combines with J gene TRBJ1-2; 7 bases are shared with TRBD1. After removal of 1 base from V and 3 bases from J, the junction contained 5 bases not matched to a gene. Germline V gives CDR1 DFQATT, CDR2 SNEGSKA (reference sequence). There are 14 residues in the CDR3. The CDR3 here is CSARVSGQDYGYTF. CDR3 nucleotide sequence: TGCAGTGCTAGAGTGTCCGGACAGGACTATGGCTACACCTTC.

The J gene is TRBJ1-2, the V gene TRBV19; D remains ambiguous. This CDR3 has 14 amino acids. Germline-derived CDR1 and CDR2 are LNHDA and SQIVND (reference sequence). V lost 5 bases and J lost 4, with 14 bases in between. CDR3 nucleotides: TGTGCCAGTAGTCTCCAGACATTCAGCTATGGCTACACCTTC. The encoded protein is CASSLQTFSYGYTF. The variable domain in full, completed from reference TRBV19 and TRBJ1-2, reads DGGITQSPKYLFRKEGQNVTLSCEQNLNHDAMYWYRQDPGQGLRLIYYSQIVNDFQKGDIAEGYSVSREKKESFPLTVTSAQKNPTAFYLCASSLQTFSYGYTFGSGTRLTVV.

This clonotype was found many times. The chain is built from TRBV7-2 and TRBJ1-5; 9 nucleotides agree with TRBD1. V was clipped by 4 bases and J by 7 bases; unmatched bases: 5. The CDR3 contains 14 residues. Germline values: CDR1 SGHTA, CDR2 FQGNSA. The chain's CDR3 is CASSSGQGFQPQHF. CDR3 bases: TGTGCCAGCAGCTCGGGACAGGGTTTCCAGCCCCAGCATTTT.

This clonotype was picked up many times. This rearrangement joins TRBV5-1 to TRBJ2-7; 13 bases fit TRBD2. After removal of 0 bases from V and 1 base from J, the junction contained 4 bases not matched to a gene. The V gene's germline CDR1 is SGHRS and CDR2 YFSETQ. This CDR3 has 17 amino acids. The CDR3 loop reads CASSLGRLAGGSYEQYF. The CDR3 DNA sequence: TGCGCCAGCAGCTTGGGACGACTAGCGGGAGGATCCTACGAGCAGTACTTC.

This clonotype was detected many times. The chain combines TRBV20-1 with TRBJ1-1; D may be TRBD1 (6 bases). The germline CDR1 and CDR2 sequences are DFQATT and SNEGSKA (reference sequence). The CDR3 length is 14 residues. V shed 0 bases and J shed 3 bases, with 11 bases lying between them. CDR3 DNA: TGCAGTGCTAGAGATGGGAGGGGGGACACTGAAGCTTTCTTT. Amino acids: CSARDGRGDTEAFF.

This chain connects TRBV19 to TRBJ2-2, with a weak D call TRBD2 (6 bases). V was shortened by 3 bases and J by 6 bases, with 14 bases between the two germline ends. The CDR3 length is 15 residues. CDR1 is LNHDA, CDR2 SQIVND, per germline (reference sequence). CDR3 bases: TGTGCCAGTAGTATCGGGGGTGACGGTCCCGGGGAGCTGTTTTTT. It yields the protein CASSIGGDGPGELFF. Drawing the rest from reference TRBV19 and TRBJ2-2, the complete variable domain is DGGITQSPKYLFRKEGQNVTLSCEQNLNHDAMYWYRQDPGQGLRLIYYSQIVNDFQKGDIAEGYSVSREKKESFPLTVTSAQKNPTAFYLCASSIGGDGPGELFFGEGSRLTVL.

This clonotype was detected many times. The V call is TRBV7-9, the J call TRBJ2-3; D possibly corresponds to TRBD1 (5 bases). The CDR3 runs to 13 residues. Germline CDR1 SEHNR, CDR2 FQNEAQ (reference sequence). V gave up 1 base and J gave up 8 bases, with 10 bases separating them. Written as DNA, the CDR3 is TGTGCCAGCAGCTTAGGAAGGGGCCCTACGCAGTATTTT. Its protein is CASSLGRGPTQYF.

This clonotype was picked up many times. The J gene is TRBJ1-3, the V gene TRBV20-1, with D uncertain. Trimming removed 5 bases at V and 0 bases at J, with 11 bases between. Germline V gene sequence: CDR1 DFQATT, CDR2 SNEGSKA (reference sequence). This CDR3 has 14 amino acids. Here the CDR3 DNA reads TGCAGTGCTCTACCTCCGAGCTCTGGAAACACCATATATTTT. It is translated as CSALPPSSGNTIYF.

Comments on this clonotype: The junction departs from germline at one end; a sequencing error may be responsible. The rearrangement joins TRBV29-1 to TRBJ1-1; TRBD1 matches at 9 bases. This CDR3 spans 12 amino acids. From germline, CDR1 is SQVTM and CDR2 ANQGSEA. The CDR3 protein is CSEGTGSTEAFF. CDR3 in DNA: TGCAGCGAGGGGACAGGGAGCACTGAGGCTTTCTTT.

This clonotype was recorded at least ten times. The chain employs TRBV24-1 and TRBJ2-2, with D tentatively TRBD1 or TRBD2 (5 bases each). Trimming took 5 bases from V and 0 from J, leaving 15 bases between them. CDR1 is KGHDR and CDR2 is SFDVKD in the germline V gene. The CDR3 sequence is 17 residues long. The CDR3 DNA sequence: TGTGCCACCAGTGCCCCCGGGGCAGCTGCGAACACCGGGGAGCTGTTTTTT. It is translated as CATSAPGAAANTGELFF.

This clonotype came up many times. DNA of the CDR3: TGTGCCAGCAGCCCTCGGGCAGGGGTGGACTATGGCTACACCTTC. Protein sequence: CASSPRAGVDYGYTF. The chain has TRBV7-2 and TRBJ1-2; weak D call: TRBD1 (6 bases). The germline CDR1 and CDR2 sequences are SGHTA and FQGNSA. Trimming removed 5 bases from V and 3 bases from J, with 16 bases in between. The CDR3 consists of 15 residues.

This clonotype was seen at least ten times. The chain employs TRBV7-3 and TRBJ2-5; D possibly matches TRBD1 or TRBD2 (5 bases each). Germline CDR1 and CDR2: SGHTA and FQGTGA. The V gene lost 5 bases and the J gene lost 5 bases, with 15 bases spanning the gap. The CDR3 loop spans 14 amino acids. The CDR3 coding sequence is TGTGCCAGCAGCCCGAGGGGTATAGGGGAGACCCAGTACTTC. It yields the protein CASSPRGIGETQYF.

This clonotype has at least ten counts. The rearrangement links TRBV19 to TRBJ2-3; TRBD1 is a possible D gene (6 bases). The CDR3 spans 15 residues. Trimming cost V 4 bases and J 2 bases, with 13 bases left between them. Germline-derived CDR1 and CDR2 are LNHDA and SQIVND (reference sequence). In nucleotides, the CDR3 is TGTGCCAGTAGTAGGGGGCCGGGTTTCACAGATACGCAGTATTTT. Translation gives CASSRGPGFTDTQYF.

This clonotype was counted ten times or more. This rearrangement joins TRBV15 to TRBJ2-7; no definite D call. Germline loops: CDR1 LNHNV, CDR2 YYDKDF (reference sequence). Trimming cost V 6 bases and J 3 bases, with 18 bases left between them. This CDR3 comprises 15 residues. The DNA of the CDR3 is TGTGCCACCAGTCCGAAGCTCTCCAGTGGCTACGAGCAGTACTTC. This codes for CATSPKLSSGYEQYF.

Regarding this clonotype: A much larger clone lies one base from this, so it may be a read error. This chain uses TRBV12-3 or TRBV12-4 with TRBJ2-7; D not certain. The CDR3 loop spans 11 amino acids. The CDR3: CASGFRAEQYF. In nucleotides, the CDR3 is TGTGCCAGCGGTTTCCGGGCCGAGCAGTACTTC.

This sequence joins TRBV5-4 and TRBJ1-6; D is possibly TRBD1 (5 bases). Trimming removed 4 bases from V and 8 bases from J, with 10 bases in between. Germline assignment: CDR1 SGHNT and CDR2 YYREEE (reference sequence). The CDR3 contains 13 residues. The CDR3 here is CASSRRGDSPLHF. CDR3 bases: TGTGCCAGCAGCCGTCGGGGGGATTCACCCCTCCACTTT.

This clonotype was counted many times. V gene TRBV29-1 combines with J gene TRBJ2-2; TRBD1 aligns across 10 bases. Trimming cost V 7 bases and J 6 bases; bases outside gene matches: 8. The CDR3 spans 14 residues. CDR1 and CDR2 from the germline V gene are SQVTM and ANQGSEA. The CDR3 sequence: CSARDRGRAGELFF. The CDR3 nucleotides read TGCAGCGCACGGGACAGGGGACGGGCCGGGGAGCTGTTTTTT.

The chain recombines TRBV9 with TRBJ2-5, with TRBD2 matching over 8 bases. This CDR3 has 16 residues. CDR1 and CDR2 from the germline V gene are SGDLS and YYNGEE. V trimming: 0 bases; J trimming: 2 bases; junction bases outside the gene matches: 6. The CDR3, as DNA: TGTGCCAGCAGCGTAGGGGGCGGGACTAGTCAAGAGACCCAGTACTTC. Protein: CASSVGGGTSQETQYF.